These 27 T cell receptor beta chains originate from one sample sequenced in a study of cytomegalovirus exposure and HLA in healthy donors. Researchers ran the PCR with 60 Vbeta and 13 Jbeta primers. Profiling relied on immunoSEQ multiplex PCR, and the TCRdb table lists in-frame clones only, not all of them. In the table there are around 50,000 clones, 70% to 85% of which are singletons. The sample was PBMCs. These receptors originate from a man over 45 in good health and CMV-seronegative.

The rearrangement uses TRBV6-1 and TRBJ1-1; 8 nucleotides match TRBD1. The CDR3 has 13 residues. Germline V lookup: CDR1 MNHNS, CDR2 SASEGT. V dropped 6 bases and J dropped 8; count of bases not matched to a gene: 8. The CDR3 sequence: CASSWTGRGEAFF. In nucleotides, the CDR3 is TGTGCCAGCAGCTGGACAGGGAGGGGGGAAGCTTTCTTT.

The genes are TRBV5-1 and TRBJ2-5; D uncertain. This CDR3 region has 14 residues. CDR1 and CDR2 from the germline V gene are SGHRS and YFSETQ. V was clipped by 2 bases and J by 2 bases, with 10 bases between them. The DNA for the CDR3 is TGCGCCAGCAGCTTCCAGGCACAACAAGAGACCCAGTACTTC. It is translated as CASSFQAQQETQYF.

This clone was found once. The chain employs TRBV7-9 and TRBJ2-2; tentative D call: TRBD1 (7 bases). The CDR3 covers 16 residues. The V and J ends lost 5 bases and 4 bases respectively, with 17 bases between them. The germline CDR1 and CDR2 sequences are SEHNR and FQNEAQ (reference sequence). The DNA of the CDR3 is TGTGCCAGCAGCCCTCACCGACAGGGAGGCACCGGGGAGCTGTTTTTT. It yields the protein CASSPHRQGGTGELFF.

The CDR3 loop is CASSPRQTVNNSPLHF. The DNA for the CDR3 is TGTGCCAGCAGCCCCAGACAGACAGTTAATAATTCACCCCTCCACTTT. The chain links TRBV9 to TRBJ1-6, with D possibly being TRBD1 (5 bases). Trimming pared 4 bases from V and 5 bases from J, leaving 16 bases between. CDR1 is SGDLS, CDR2 YYNGEE, per germline. This CDR3 is built from 16 residues.

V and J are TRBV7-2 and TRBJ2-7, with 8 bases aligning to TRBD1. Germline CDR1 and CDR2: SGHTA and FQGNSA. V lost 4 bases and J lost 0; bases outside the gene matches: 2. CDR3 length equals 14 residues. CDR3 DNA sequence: TGTGCCAGCAGCTGGGGACAGGACTCCTACGAGCAGTACTTC. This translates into CASSWGQDSYEQYF.

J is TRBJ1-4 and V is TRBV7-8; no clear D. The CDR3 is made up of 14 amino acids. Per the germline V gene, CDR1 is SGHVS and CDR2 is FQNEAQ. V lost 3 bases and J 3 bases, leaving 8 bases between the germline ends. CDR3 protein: CASSFRGSNEKLFF. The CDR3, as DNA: TGTGCCAGCAGCTTTCGCGGTTCTAATGAAAAACTGTTTTTT.

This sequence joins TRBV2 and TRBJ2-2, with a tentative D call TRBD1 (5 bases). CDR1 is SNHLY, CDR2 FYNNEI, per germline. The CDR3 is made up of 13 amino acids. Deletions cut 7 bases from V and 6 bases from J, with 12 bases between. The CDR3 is CASKVGEAGELFF. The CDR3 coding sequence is TGTGCCAGCAAAGTAGGGGAAGCCGGGGAGCTGTTTTTT.

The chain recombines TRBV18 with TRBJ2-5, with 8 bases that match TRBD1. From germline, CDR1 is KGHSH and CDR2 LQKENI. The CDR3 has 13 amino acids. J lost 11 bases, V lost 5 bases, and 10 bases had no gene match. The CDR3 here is CASSNKQGDQQYF. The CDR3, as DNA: TGTGCCAGCTCAAACAAACAGGGGGACCAACAGTACTTC.

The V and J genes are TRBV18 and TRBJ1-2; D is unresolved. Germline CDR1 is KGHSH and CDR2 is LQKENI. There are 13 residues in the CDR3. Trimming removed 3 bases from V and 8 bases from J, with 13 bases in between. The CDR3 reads CASSPSGLGGYTF. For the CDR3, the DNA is TGTGCCAGCTCACCGTCCGGACTGGGCGGCTACACCTTC.

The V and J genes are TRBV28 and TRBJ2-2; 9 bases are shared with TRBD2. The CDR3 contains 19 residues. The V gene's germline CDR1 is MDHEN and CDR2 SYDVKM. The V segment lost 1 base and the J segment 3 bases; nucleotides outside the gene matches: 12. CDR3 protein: CASSLLGRVVAGDTGELFF. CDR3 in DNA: TGTGCCAGCAGTTTATTGGGCAGGGTAGTAGCGGGGGACACCGGGGAGCTGTTTTTT.

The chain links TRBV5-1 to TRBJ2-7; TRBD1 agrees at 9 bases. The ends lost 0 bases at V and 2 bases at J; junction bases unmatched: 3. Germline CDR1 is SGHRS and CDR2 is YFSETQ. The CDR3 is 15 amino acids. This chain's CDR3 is CASSLEGQGTYEQYF. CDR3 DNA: TGCGCCAGCAGCTTGGAGGGACAGGGCACCTACGAGCAGTACTTC. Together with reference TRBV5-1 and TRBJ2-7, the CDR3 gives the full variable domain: KAGVTQTPRYLIKTRGQQVTLSCSPISGHRSVSWYQQTPGQGLQFLFEYFSETQRNKGNFPGRFSGRQFSNSRSEMNVSTLELGDSALYLCASSLEGQGTYEQYFGPGTRLTVT.

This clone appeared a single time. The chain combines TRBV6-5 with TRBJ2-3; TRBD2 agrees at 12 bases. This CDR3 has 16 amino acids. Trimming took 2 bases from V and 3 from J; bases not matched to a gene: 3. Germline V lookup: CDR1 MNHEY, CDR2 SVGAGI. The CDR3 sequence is CASSYPTSGGTDTQYF. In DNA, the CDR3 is TGTGCCAGCAGTTACCCAACTAGCGGGGGGACAGATACGCAGTATTTT.

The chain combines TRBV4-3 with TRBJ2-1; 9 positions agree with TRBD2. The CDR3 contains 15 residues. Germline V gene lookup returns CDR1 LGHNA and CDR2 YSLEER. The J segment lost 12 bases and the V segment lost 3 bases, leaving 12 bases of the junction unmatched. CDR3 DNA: TGCGCCAGCAGCCAGGACACCGGGACTAGCCGTGCGCAGTTCTTC. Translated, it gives CASSQDTGTSRAQFF.

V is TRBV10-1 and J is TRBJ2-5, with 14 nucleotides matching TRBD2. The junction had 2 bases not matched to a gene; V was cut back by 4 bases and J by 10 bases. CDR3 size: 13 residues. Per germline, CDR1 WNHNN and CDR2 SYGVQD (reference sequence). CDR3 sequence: CASSAGTSGGQYF. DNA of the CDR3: TGCGCCAGCAGTGCCGGGACTAGCGGGGGCCAGTACTTC.

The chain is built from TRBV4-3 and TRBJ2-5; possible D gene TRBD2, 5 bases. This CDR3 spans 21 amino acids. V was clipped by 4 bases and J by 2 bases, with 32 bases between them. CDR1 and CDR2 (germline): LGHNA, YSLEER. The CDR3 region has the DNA TGCGCCAGCAGCCCCTCACGGGGTCCGGTCGCATGGAGAGAAGGGCAAGAGACCCAGTACTTC. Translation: CASSPSRGPVAWREGQETQYF.

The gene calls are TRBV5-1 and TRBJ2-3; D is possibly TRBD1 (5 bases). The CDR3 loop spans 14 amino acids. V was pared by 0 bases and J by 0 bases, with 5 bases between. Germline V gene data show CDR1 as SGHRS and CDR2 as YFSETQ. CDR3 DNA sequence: TGCGCCAGCAGCTTGGAGGGGAGCACAGATACGCAGTATTTT. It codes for CASSLEGSTDTQYF. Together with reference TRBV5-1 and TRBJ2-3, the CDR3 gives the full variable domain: KAGVTQTPRYLIKTRGQQVTLSCSPISGHRSVSWYQQTPGQGLQFLFEYFSETQRNKGNFPGRFSGRQFSNSRSEMNVSTLELGDSALYLCASSLEGSTDTQYFGPGTRLTVL.

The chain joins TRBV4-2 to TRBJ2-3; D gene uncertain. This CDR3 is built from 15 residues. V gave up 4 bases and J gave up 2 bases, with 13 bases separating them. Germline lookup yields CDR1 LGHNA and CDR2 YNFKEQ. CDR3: CASSPSGNPTDTQYF. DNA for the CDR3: TGTGCCAGCAGCCCTTCAGGCAACCCCACAGATACGCAGTATTTT.

The CDR3 loop reads CASSSRGPDGYTF. The CDR3 bases are TGTGCCAGTAGTTCCAGGGGGCCGGATGGCTACACCTTC. This chain joins TRBV19 and TRBJ1-2; 8 bases align to TRBD1. J gave up 6 bases and V 5 bases, and 5 bases lay outside the gene matches. This CDR3 spans 13 amino acids. CDR1 and CDR2 (germline): LNHDA, SQIVND (reference sequence).

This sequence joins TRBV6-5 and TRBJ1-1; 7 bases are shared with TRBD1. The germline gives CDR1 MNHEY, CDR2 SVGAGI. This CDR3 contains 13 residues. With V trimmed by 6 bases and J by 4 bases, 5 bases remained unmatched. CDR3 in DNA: TGTGCCAGCAGGCCGGACAGGCGCACTGAAGCTTTCTTT. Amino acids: CASRPDRRTEAFF.

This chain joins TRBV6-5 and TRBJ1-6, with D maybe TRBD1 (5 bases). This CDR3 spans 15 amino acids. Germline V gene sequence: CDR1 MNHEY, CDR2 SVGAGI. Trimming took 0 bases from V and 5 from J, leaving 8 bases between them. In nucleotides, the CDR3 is TGTGCCAGCAGTTACTCGACACAGGATAATTCACCCCTCCACTTT. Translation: CASSYSTQDNSPLHF.

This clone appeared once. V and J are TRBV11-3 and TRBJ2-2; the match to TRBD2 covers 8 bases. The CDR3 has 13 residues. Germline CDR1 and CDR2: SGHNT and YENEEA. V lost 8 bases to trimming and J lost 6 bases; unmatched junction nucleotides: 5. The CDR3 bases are TGTGCCAGCGGTGAGACTAGCGCCGGGGAGCTGTTTTTT. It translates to CASGETSAGELFF.

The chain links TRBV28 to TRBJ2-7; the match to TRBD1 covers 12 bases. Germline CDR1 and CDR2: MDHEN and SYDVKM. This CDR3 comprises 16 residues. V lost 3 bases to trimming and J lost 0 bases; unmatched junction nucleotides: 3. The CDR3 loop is CASSFRDRGLSYEQYF. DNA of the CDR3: TGTGCCAGCAGTTTTCGGGACAGGGGGCTCTCCTACGAGCAGTACTTC.

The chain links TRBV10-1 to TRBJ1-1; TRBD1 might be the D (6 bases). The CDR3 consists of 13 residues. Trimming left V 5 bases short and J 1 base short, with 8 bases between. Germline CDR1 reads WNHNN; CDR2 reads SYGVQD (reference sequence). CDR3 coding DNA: TGCGCCAGCAGTAGGGGGACGAACACTGAAGCTTTCTTT. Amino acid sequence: CASSRGTNTEAFF.

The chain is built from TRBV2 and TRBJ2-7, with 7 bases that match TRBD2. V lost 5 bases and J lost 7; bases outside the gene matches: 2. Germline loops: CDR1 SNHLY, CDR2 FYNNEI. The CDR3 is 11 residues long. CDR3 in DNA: TGTGCCAGCAGTAGGGAGGGGGAGCAGTACTTC. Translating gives CASSREGEQYF.

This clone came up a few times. The CDR3 reads CATREEDRTMEKLFF. The CDR3 nucleotides read TGTGCCACCAGAGAAGAGGACAGAACAATGGAAAAACTGTTTTTT. The chain joins TRBV10-3 to TRBJ1-4; maybe TRBD1 (6 bases). Trimming removed 10 bases at V and 8 bases at J, with 23 bases between. CDR3 length equals 15 residues. Germline V CDR1 and CDR2: ENHRY, SYGVKD.

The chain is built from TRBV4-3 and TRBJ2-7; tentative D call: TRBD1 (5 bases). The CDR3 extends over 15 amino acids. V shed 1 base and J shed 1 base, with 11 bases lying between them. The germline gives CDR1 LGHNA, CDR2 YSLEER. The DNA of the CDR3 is TGCGCCAGCAGCCAAGGCAGGGCCCTTTCCTACGAGCAGTACTTC. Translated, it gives CASSQGRALSYEQYF.

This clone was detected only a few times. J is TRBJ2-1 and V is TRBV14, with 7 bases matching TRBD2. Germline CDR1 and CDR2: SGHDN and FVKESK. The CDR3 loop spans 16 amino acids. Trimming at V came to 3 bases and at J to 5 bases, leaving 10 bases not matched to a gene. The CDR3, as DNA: TGTGCCAGCAGCCAGTCCCGGGGACTACGGAACAATGAGCAGTTCTTC. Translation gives CASSQSRGLRNNEQFF.